Given below is one TCR beta chain in context. The CDR3 runs to 12 residues. Trimming pared 4 bases from V and 4 bases from J, leaving 5 bases between. CDR1 is SGHTA, CDR2 FQGNSA, per germline. Original processing notes: Amplification of reference gene primers provided the estimated nucleated cell counts. The protocol was immunoSEQ multiplex PCR, while the TCRdb copy is restricted to in-frame clones and leaves out a portion. D and trimming come from the DNA, and the V and J calls and clone size come from that table. The sample has 250,000 or so clones, 83% seen once; the top ten hold less than 4%. This entry belongs to a study of blood T cell repertoires in COVID-19.

The source is a woman aged 40 to 50 who had been exposed to COVID-19. The specimen sequenced was PBMCs or T cells enriched from blood (not recorded which). The J gene is TRBJ2-1, the V gene TRBV7-2; no reliable D call. CDR3 protein: CASSSPYNEQFF. The DNA for the CDR3 is TGTGCCAGCAGCTCCCCTTACAATGAGCAGTTCTTC. Full variable domain (outside the CDR3, taken from reference TRBV7-2 and TRBJ2-1): GAGVSQSPSNKVTEKGKDVELRCDPISGHTALYWYRQSLGQGLEFLIYFQGNSAPDKSGLPSDRFSAERTGGSVSTLTIQRTQQEDSAVYLCASSSPYNEQFFGPGTRLTVL.